These 14 T cell receptor beta chains came from one sample sequenced in a study of T cell repertoires in cytomegalovirus infection. These receptors are not linked to any known antigen. TCRdb reprocessed the reads with MiXCR, giving one entry per CDR3 protein. The sample has roughly 990,000 distinct CDR3 sequences; 30% to 40% are singletons. The sequences come from cultured CD8+ T cells from PBMCs, collected from culture after CMV antigen stimulation. The receptors here all came from a human donor in good health (CMV status not recorded). Some clones in this sample may be carry-over from other donors' samples.

J is TRBJ1-1 and V is TRBV5-1; D gene ambiguous. V was cut by 2 bases and J by 4 bases, with 18 bases left in between. Germline V CDR1 and CDR2: SGHRS, YFSETQ. This CDR3 spans 16 amino acids. The CDR3 loop is CASSFRTAGSITEAFF. The CDR3 DNA is TGCGCCAGCAGCTTCCGGACCGCAGGTTCAATCACTGAAGCTTTCTTT.

Only a few counts were recorded for this clonotype. The gene calls are TRBV12-3 or TRBV12-4 and TRBJ1-1; possible D gene TRBD1, 6 bases. The CDR3 is 14 amino acids. The V end lost 5 bases, the J end lost 1 base, and 11 bases lay between the germline ends. The CDR3 sequence: CASSPSDRNTEAFF. As DNA, the CDR3 is TGTGCCAGCAGTCCCTCGGACAGGAACACTGAAGCTTTCTTT.

The genes are TRBV25-1 and TRBJ2-7; D remains ambiguous. V lost 8 bases and J 6 bases, leaving 14 bases between the germline ends. This CDR3 is 12 amino acids long. Per the germline V gene, CDR1 is MGHDK and CDR2 is SYGVNS. The CDR3 DNA follows: TGTGCCAGCCTGGATGGGGTACTCGAGCAGTACTTC. Translation gives CASLDGVLEQYF.

This clonotype was seen only a few times. The chain recombines TRBV4-1 with TRBJ2-7; 7 nucleotides align to TRBD1. CDR1 and CDR2 (germline): MGHRA, YSYEKL. V lost 3 bases, J lost 5 bases, and 7 bases stayed unmatched. The CDR3 contains 14 residues. CDR3 in amino acids: CASSHPGTANEQYV. As DNA, the CDR3 is TGCGCCAGCAGCCATCCGGGGACAGCCAACGAGCAGTACGTC.

The V and J genes are TRBV2 and TRBJ1-1; TRBD1 aligns across 7 bases. Germline CDR1 reads SNHLY; CDR2 reads FYNNEI. This CDR3 comprises 15 residues. Trimming took 5 bases from V and 0 from J; bases not matched to a gene: 6. The CDR3 spells CASSRLGTVNTEAFF. The CDR3 DNA is TGTGCCAGCAGTCGTCTGGGGACAGTGAACACTGAAGCTTTCTTT. Full variable domain (missing parts from reference TRBV2 and TRBJ1-1): EPEVTQTPSHQVTQMGQEVILRCVPISNHLYFYWYRQILGQKVEFLVSFYNNEISEKSEIFDDQFSVERPDGSNFTLKIRSTKLEDSAMYFCASSRLGTVNTEAFFGQGTRLTVV.

There are many counts of this clonotype. The rearrangement uses TRBV28 and TRBJ1-5; TRBD1 matches 7 bases. This CDR3 contains 18 residues. After removal of 3 bases from V and 0 bases from J, the junction contained 11 bases not matched to a gene. Germline V gives CDR1 MDHEN, CDR2 SYDVKM. The CDR3 is CASSFTWTGEYSNQPQHF. The CDR3 DNA sequence: TGTGCCAGCAGTTTCACTTGGACAGGTGAATATAGCAATCAGCCCCAGCATTTT.

This clonotype was detected many times. The chain joins TRBV7-2 to TRBJ2-7; D remains ambiguous. Per germline, CDR1 SGHTA and CDR2 FQGNSA. The CDR3 is made up of 12 amino acids. V was pared by 5 bases and J by 2 bases, with 7 bases between. CDR3 bases: TGTGCCAGCAGCCCGGACCCCTACGAGCAGTACTTC. It codes for CASSPDPYEQYF.

The chain has TRBV6-1 and TRBJ2-5; perhaps D is TRBD1 or TRBD2 (6 bases each). CDR1 MNHNS and CDR2 SASEGT come from the germline V gene. The CDR3 consists of 15 residues. Trimming pared 1 base from V and 0 bases from J, leaving 9 bases between. The CDR3 coding sequence is TGTGCCAGCAGTGAAGACGGGGGCCACCAAGAGACCCAGTACTTC. Its protein product is CASSEDGGHQETQYF.

This chain joins TRBV27 and TRBJ1-1; no clear D. The CDR3 has 11 amino acids. CDR1 and CDR2 (germline): MNHEY, SMNVEV (reference sequence). V lost 4 bases and J lost 8, with 8 bases in between. CDR3 protein: CASSWEGEAFF. CDR3 sequence (DNA): TGTGCCAGCAGTTGGGAAGGGGAAGCTTTCTTT.

The chain uses TRBV12-3 or TRBV12-4 and TRBJ2-2; 11 nucleotides align to TRBD2. CDR3 length: 15 amino acids. The junction had 3 bases not matched to a gene; V was cut back by 6 bases and J by 3 bases. CDR3 sequence: CASSLAGGDTGELFF. The CDR3 DNA follows: TGTGCCAGCAGCCTAGCGGGGGGCGACACCGGGGAGCTGTTTTTT.

The chain couples TRBV6-2 or TRBV6-3 to TRBJ1-1; the D gene is possibly TRBD1 (5 bases). Germline assignment: CDR1 MNHEY and CDR2 SVGEGT. This CDR3 is 15 amino acids long. The ends were cut back, 10 bases at V and 3 bases at J, with 21 bases in the middle. The CDR3 spells CAITRQQSSDTEAFF. The DNA of the CDR3 is TGTGCCATTACGAGACAGCAAAGCTCGGACACTGAAGCTTTCTTT.

This clonotype has only a few counts. The CDR3 DNA reads as TGTGCCAGCACCTTGGGACAGGGGCCCTACGAGCAGTACTTC. Translating it yields CASTLGQGPYEQYF. This chain links TRBV7-9 with TRBJ2-7; 10 bases align to TRBD1. Germline values: CDR1 SEHNR, CDR2 FQNEAQ (reference sequence). This CDR3 has 14 residues. The ends lost 7 bases at V and 2 bases at J; junction bases unmatched: 5.

This clonotype was counted between two and nine times. A junction boundary mismatches the germline segment, possibly from a read error. This chain uses TRBV12-3 or TRBV12-4 with TRBJ1-3; unclear D gene. The CDR3 runs 14 residues. For the CDR3, the DNA is TGTACCAGCACTGCGTACAGCTCTGGAAACACCATATATTTT. As protein: CTSTAYSSGNTIYF.

This clonotype was seen ten or more times. CDR3 DNA sequence: TGTGCCAGCAGCTTATCTCAAGGGGGTAACACTGAAGCTTTCTTT. This encodes CASSLSQGGNTEAFF. The rearrangement links TRBV7-6 to TRBJ1-1; D possibly corresponds to TRBD1 (6 bases). Germline CDR1 and CDR2: SGHVS and FNYEAQ. There are 15 residues in the CDR3. V dropped 2 bases and J dropped 2 bases, with 12 bases sitting between them.